Below, 30 T cell receptor beta chains from the same sample are listed, as sequenced in a study of shared clonotypes between healthy human individuals. TCRdb keeps only in-frame clones here, not all; method: immunoSEQ multiplex PCR. The sample consists of 850,000 to 1,200,000 clones, about 75% of them appearing once. The sequenced sample consisted of memory CD4+ T cells sorted from blood. Described subset: CD45RA-negative fraction. Receptors originate from a man between 18 and 35 years old in good health.

The chain couples TRBV7-7 to TRBJ2-3; 7 nucleotides match TRBD2. Germline loops: CDR1 SSHAT, CDR2 FNYEAQ (reference sequence). This CDR3 region has 15 residues. The CDR3 loop reads CATTLAREGPDTQYF. The CDR3 nucleotides are TGTGCTACCACTCTGGCGAGGGAGGGACCAGATACGCAGTATTTT. Complete variable domain (other parts from reference TRBV7-7 and TRBJ2-3): GAGVSQSPRYKVTKRGQDVTLRCDPISSHATLYWYQQALGQGPEFLTYFNYEAQPDKSGLPSDRFSAERPEGSISTLTIQRTEQRDSAMYRCATTLAREGPDTQYFGPGTRLTVL.

The CDR3 DNA sequence: TGTGCCATCAGTGACGGGACAGGGGGCGAGCAGTACTTC. Encoded protein: CAISDGTGGEQYF. This chain links TRBV10-3 with TRBJ2-7; 11 positions match TRBD1. This CDR3 has 13 residues. Per germline, CDR1 ENHRY and CDR2 SYGVKD. The J segment lost 6 bases and the V segment lost 3 bases, leaving 1 base of the junction unmatched.

In the case of this clone: The same CDR3 also results from other DNA sequences found in this sample. This rearrangement joins TRBV5-1 to TRBJ1-1; tentatively, D is TRBD1 (6 bases). The germline V gene encodes CDR1 SGHRS and CDR2 YFSETQ. Trimming stripped 0 bases from V and 3 bases from J, with 9 bases between. CDR3 length: 14 amino acids. The CDR3 nucleotides read TGCGCCAGCAGCTTGGCAGGGGAGGACACTGAAGCTTTCTTT. Translated, it gives CASSLAGEDTEAFF.

Only one count was recorded for this clone. The chain is built from TRBV5-4 and TRBJ1-2; TRBD1 matches 7 bases. This CDR3 is 14 amino acids long. V shed 0 bases and J 4 bases; nucleotides not matched to a gene: 3. Germline values: CDR1 SGHNT, CDR2 YYREEE (reference sequence). This CDR3 reads CASSLAGQPYGYTF. In DNA form, the CDR3 reads TGTGCCAGCAGCTTGGCGGGACAGCCCTATGGCTACACCTTC. The whole variable domain, remainder taken from reference TRBV5-4 and TRBJ1-2, is ETGVTQSPTHLIKTRGQQVTLRCSSQSGHNTVSWYQQALGQGPQFIFQYYREEENGRGNFPPRFSGLQFPNYSSELNVNALELDDSALYLCASSLAGQPYGYTFGSGTRLTVV.

This clone was seen a few times. The same CDR3 arises from other DNA sequences in this sample as well. The chain combines TRBV7-2 with TRBJ2-7; 8 nucleotides match TRBD1. Germline V gene sequence: CDR1 SGHTA, CDR2 FQGNSA. The trim removed 3 bases at V and 2 bases at J, leaving 3 bases unmatched. The length of the CDR3 is 14 residues. As DNA, the CDR3 is TGTGCCAGCAGCTTGGCCAGGGGGCCCTACGAGCAGTACTTC. As protein: CASSLARGPYEQYF.

The V call is TRBV29-1, the J call TRBJ2-6; 8 positions match TRBD1. The CDR3 length is 15 residues. Germline V lookup: CDR1 SQVTM, CDR2 ANQGSEA. V lost 7 bases and J lost 0; bases outside the gene matches: 5. The CDR3: CSGLTGGSGANVLTF. In DNA, the CDR3 is TGCAGCGGGCTCACAGGGGGCTCTGGGGCCAACGTCCTGACTTTC.

This clone was observed a few times. The V call is TRBV5-6, the J call TRBJ2-5; D remains ambiguous. Deletions cut 0 bases from V and 5 bases from J, with 8 bases between. Per germline, CDR1 SGHDT and CDR2 YYEEEE. This CDR3 has 13 residues. In DNA, the CDR3 is TGTGCCAGCAGCTTGGGGGCCGAGGAGACCCAGTACTTC. This encodes CASSLGAEETQYF. Full variable domain (remainder filled in from reference TRBV5-6 and TRBJ2-5): DAGVTQSPTHLIKTRGQQVTLRCSPKSGHDTVSWYQQALGQGPQFIFQYYEEEERQRGNFPDRFSGHQFPNYSSELNVNALLLGDSALYLCASSLGAEETQYFGPGTRLLVL.

The chain couples TRBV4-3 to TRBJ1-2; 10 bases are a match to TRBD1. This CDR3 comprises 17 residues. Per germline, CDR1 LGHNA and CDR2 YSLEER. V gave up 0 bases and J gave up 5 bases; unmatched junction bases: 9. The CDR3 protein is CASSQEAGTGAVYGYTF. The CDR3 nucleotides are TGCGCCAGCAGCCAAGAAGCCGGGACAGGGGCCGTATATGGCTACACCTTC.

The CDR3 reads CASSWGENTEAFF. For the CDR3, the DNA is TGTGCCAGCAGCTGGGGAGAGAACACTGAAGCTTTCTTT. The chain combines TRBV6-1 with TRBJ1-1; D gene ambiguous. Trimming took off 6 bases at V and 1 base at J, with 9 bases between the two ends. This CDR3 comprises 13 residues. Looked up from germline, CDR1 is MNHNS and CDR2 is SASEGT.

V gene TRBV7-4 combines with J gene TRBJ1-6; no clear D. CDR1 is SGHVT, CDR2 SQSDAQ, per germline. The CDR3 runs to 18 residues. Trimming shortened V by 5 bases and J by 0 bases, and 17 bases separated the two germline ends. The CDR3 spells CASSRTRRRSSYNSPLHF. The CDR3 DNA is TGTGCCAGCAGCCGCACCAGGCGTCGAAGCTCCTATAATTCACCCCTCCACTTT. Based on the CDR3 plus reference TRBV7-4 and TRBJ1-6, the full variable domain is GAGVSQSPRYKVAKRGRDVALRCDSISGHVTLYWYRQTLGQGSEVLTYSQSDAQRDKSGRPSGRFSAERPERSVSTLKIQRTEQGDSAVYLCASSRTRRRSSYNSPLHFGNGTRLTVT.

The genes are TRBV19 and TRBJ1-2; the D gene is possibly TRBD1 (5 bases). Trimming stripped 5 bases from V and 4 bases from J, with 14 bases between. The germline gives CDR1 LNHDA, CDR2 SQIVND (reference sequence). This CDR3 has 14 residues. As DNA, the CDR3 is TGTGCCAGTAGTCCCAGGGCGCCTTTCTATGGCTACACCTTC. It codes for CASSPRAPFYGYTF.

CDR3 sequence (DNA): TGTGCCAGTTCGGGTCTAGAATTCAATGAGCAGTTCTTC. Protein: CASSGLEFNEQFF. V is TRBV19 and J is TRBJ2-1; D remains ambiguous. CDR1 and CDR2 from the germline V gene are LNHDA and SQIVND (reference sequence). The V end lost 8 bases, the J end lost 6 bases, and 14 bases lay between the germline ends. The CDR3 loop spans 13 amino acids.

The genes are TRBV18 and TRBJ2-7; D gene ambiguous. CDR3 length: 13 amino acids. Germline-derived CDR1 and CDR2 are KGHSH and LQKENI. V shed 0 bases and J shed 4 bases, with 7 bases lying between them. CDR3 DNA: TGTGCCAGCTCACCACCGATGGCTTACGAGCAGTACTTC. Translated, it gives CASSPPMAYEQYF.

J is TRBJ1-6 and V is TRBV19; tentative D call: TRBD1 (6 bases). The V and J ends lost 2 bases and 12 bases respectively, with 17 bases between them. This CDR3 contains 15 residues. Germline loops: CDR1 LNHDA, CDR2 SQIVND (reference sequence). For the CDR3, the DNA is TGTGCCAGTAGTATATCTACAGGGTTTGGGGAACCCCTCCACTTT. Residues: CASSISTGFGEPLHF.

V is TRBV19 and J is TRBJ1-1, with D possibly TRBD1 on 6 matching bases. The CDR3 is made up of 13 amino acids. Per the germline V gene, CDR1 is LNHDA and CDR2 is SQIVND (reference sequence). V was pared by 5 bases and J by 3 bases, with 10 bases between. This CDR3 reads CASSGQIYTEAFF. In DNA form, the CDR3 reads TGTGCCAGTAGTGGACAGATTTACACTGAAGCTTTCTTT.

The chain has TRBV6-5 and TRBJ1-1; no clear D gene. Trimming took off 5 bases at V and 1 base at J, with 11 bases between the two ends. Per germline, CDR1 MNHEY and CDR2 SVGAGI. The CDR3 is 14 amino acids. CDR3 DNA: TGTGCCAGCAGTACTTGGACCGGGAACACTGAAGCTTTCTTT. Its translation: CASSTWTGNTEAFF.

This clone was observed a handful of times. The CDR3 protein is CASSLEALVSETQYF. CDR3 bases: TGTGCCAGCAGCTTAGAGGCTCTAGTTAGTGAGACCCAGTACTTC. The chain joins TRBV7-8 to TRBJ2-5, with D uncertain. In germline, CDR1 is SGHVS, CDR2 FQNEAQ. The germline V and J ends were trimmed by 1 base and 5 bases, with 14 bases remaining between them. This CDR3 spans 15 amino acids.

The sample holds many counts of this clone. The chain uses TRBV5-1 and TRBJ1-6, with a tentative D call TRBD1 (5 bases). Germline CDR1 is SGHRS and CDR2 is YFSETQ. Trimming removed 0 bases at V and 13 bases at J, with 20 bases between. CDR3 length: 16 residues. CDR3 loop: CASSLEPQGKTRPLHF. CDR3 DNA sequence: TGCGCCAGCAGCTTGGAACCCCAGGGTAAAACTCGGCCCCTCCACTTT. The full variable domain, completed using reference TRBV5-1 and TRBJ1-6, is KAGVTQTPRYLIKTRGQQVTLSCSPISGHRSVSWYQQTPGQGLQFLFEYFSETQRNKGNFPGRFSGRQFSNSRSEMNVSTLELGDSALYLCASSLEPQGKTRPLHFGNGTRLTVT.

The chain links TRBV2 to TRBJ1-1; unclear D gene. V was pared by 4 bases and J by 0 bases, with 12 bases between. This CDR3 spans 15 amino acids. CDR1 SNHLY and CDR2 FYNNEI come from the germline V gene. CDR3 nucleotides: TGTGCCAGCAGTGGTGGTGGCACCCTGAACACTGAAGCTTTCTTT. It encodes CASSGGGTLNTEAFF.

The CDR3 DNA is TGTGCCAGCACCGAAACAGGGGATTCACCCCTCCACTTT. It yields the protein CASTETGDSPLHF. This chain connects TRBV7-9 to TRBJ1-6; 7 bases are a match to TRBD1. The CDR3 is 13 amino acids. Germline lookup yields CDR1 SEHNR and CDR2 FQNEAQ (reference sequence). Trimming removed 7 bases from V and 8 bases from J; junction bases left unmatched: 5.

Comment on this clone: Other nucleotide sequences from this sample produce the same CDR3. V and J are TRBV11-2 and TRBJ1-6; D gene ambiguous. The CDR3 is made up of 14 amino acids. Looked up from germline, CDR1 is SGHAT and CDR2 is FQNNGV. V was cut by 0 bases and J by 7 bases, with 7 bases left in between. The CDR3 loop reads CASSLDTSNSPLHF. The CDR3 nucleotides read TGTGCCAGCAGCTTAGATACTAGCAATTCACCCCTCCACTTT.

V gene TRBV5-4 combines with J gene TRBJ1-1; perhaps TRBD1 as D (6 bases). Germline assignment: CDR1 SGHNT and CDR2 YYREEE (reference sequence). V gave up 10 bases and J gave up 2 bases, with 27 bases separating them. The CDR3 length is 17 residues. The CDR3 protein is CASSLASGARDNTEAFF. The CDR3 nucleotides are TGTGCCTCAAGCTTGGCCTCGGGGGCGCGTGATAACACTGAAGCTTTCTTT. Drawing the rest from reference TRBV5-4 and TRBJ1-1, the complete variable domain is ETGVTQSPTHLIKTRGQQVTLRCSSQSGHNTVSWYQQALGQGPQFIFQYYREEENGRGNFPPRFSGLQFPNYSSELNVNALELDDSALYLCASSLASGARDNTEAFFGQGTRLTVV.

The sample holds one count of this clone. The chain joins TRBV5-6 to TRBJ2-7; D ambiguous. Per the germline V gene, CDR1 is SGHDT and CDR2 is YYEEEE. The CDR3 consists of 13 residues. Trimming removed 3 bases at V and 4 bases at J, with 11 bases between. CDR3: CASSSSPTYEQYF. The DNA for the CDR3 is TGTGCCAGCAGCTCCTCCCCCACTTACGAGCAGTACTTC.

The J gene is TRBJ2-7, the V gene TRBV10-3; 8 bases fit TRBD2. The CDR3 runs to 17 residues. After removal of 0 bases from V and 4 bases from J, the junction contained 11 bases not matched to a gene. Germline-derived CDR1 and CDR2 are ENHRY and SYGVKD. The CDR3 region is CAISESLGGSGIYEQYF. The CDR3 DNA reads as TGTGCCATCAGTGAGTCCCTAGGGGGTAGCGGGATTTACGAGCAGTACTTC.

The genes are TRBV19 and TRBJ1-2, with D maybe TRBD1 (5 bases). The ends were cut back, 4 bases at V and 4 bases at J, with 10 bases in the middle. CDR3 length: 13 amino acids. The germline V gene has CDR1 LNHDA and CDR2 SQIVND (reference sequence). The CDR3: CASSSRQLYGYTF. CDR3 bases: TGTGCCAGTAGTAGTAGACAGCTCTATGGCTACACCTTC.

V usage is TRBV29-1 and J usage is TRBJ1-2, with no clear D. CDR1 is SQVTM and CDR2 is ANQGSEA in the germline V gene. Deletions cut 7 bases from V and 8 bases from J, with 8 bases between. The CDR3 has 9 amino acids. The CDR3 loop reads CSEDGGYTF. The CDR3 DNA reads TGCAGCGAGGATGGGGGCTACACCTTC.

The gene calls are TRBV5-4 and TRBJ2-2; 11 bases map to TRBD1. The germline CDR1 and CDR2 sequences are SGHNT and YYREEE (reference sequence). CDR3 size: 17 residues. With V trimmed by 2 bases and J by 5 bases, 8 bases remained unmatched. For the CDR3, the DNA is TGTGCCAGCAGCTTTGGACAGGGGGCGCTAAAAACCGGGGAGCTGTTTTTT. Its translation: CASSFGQGALKTGELFF.

The rearrangement uses TRBV4-1 and TRBJ1-2; maybe TRBD1 (6 bases). The V and J ends lost 4 bases and 8 bases respectively, with 26 bases between them. CDR1 is MGHRA and CDR2 is YSYEKL in the germline V gene. The CDR3 spans 17 residues. DNA of the CDR3: TGCGCCAGCAGCCCTAAGGGGGAGCGGGAGGGTCGGGAAGGCTACACCTTC. It translates to CASSPKGEREGREGYTF.

The CDR3 spells CASSEDQREQYF. The CDR3 DNA reads TGTGCCAGCAGTGAAGACCAGAGGGAGCAGTACTTC. The V and J genes are TRBV6-1 and TRBJ2-7; D is ambiguous. The germline V gene encodes CDR1 MNHNS and CDR2 SASEGT. The CDR3 loop spans 12 amino acids. V dropped 1 base and J dropped 7 bases, with 8 bases sitting between them.

This chain links TRBV19 with TRBJ1-2, with D possibly TRBD1 on 5 matching bases. Per the germline V gene, CDR1 is LNHDA and CDR2 is SQIVND (reference sequence). Deletions cut 5 bases from V and 1 base from J, with 20 bases between. The CDR3 length is 17 residues. The CDR3 here is CASSFTRLGTDNYGYTF. The CDR3 nucleotides read TGTGCCAGTAGTTTCACAAGACTAGGGACCGATAACTATGGCTACACCTTC.